Shown below are 30 T cell receptor beta chains from a single sample sequenced in a study of blood T cell repertoires in COVID-19. TCRdb keeps only in-frame clones here, not all; method: immunoSEQ multiplex PCR. The table lists about 45,000 clones, approximately 86% of them singletons. Sequenced material: peripheral blood. Source of these receptors: a man aged 80 or over in a cohort sampled during active COVID-19.

The rearrangement uses TRBV4-1 and TRBJ2-5; 9 nucleotides line up with TRBD2. The CDR3 has 18 amino acids. The ends lost 1 base at V and 1 base at J; junction bases unmatched: 10. The V gene's germline CDR1 is MGHRA and CDR2 YSYEKL. In DNA, the CDR3 is TGCGCCAGCAGCCAAGTCGGGCGGGGGGGCGACAGCCAAGAGACCCAGTACTTC. Translating it yields CASSQVGRGGDSQETQYF.

CDR3 sequence: CASSIRQGTGASPATQYF. The CDR3, as DNA: TGTGCCAGCAGCATCCGTCAAGGGACAGGGGCCAGCCCAGCTACGCAGTATTTT. This rearrangement joins TRBV21-1 to TRBJ2-3; TRBD1 was called by the table and not checked on the DNA. TRBV21-1 is classified as a pseudogene. The CDR3 consists of 18 residues.

The V gene is TRBV6-5, the J gene TRBJ2-7, with 7 bases identical to TRBD1. The CDR3 length is 15 residues. Germline loops: CDR1 MNHEY, CDR2 SVGAGI. The V gene end was trimmed by 0 bases and the J gene end by 5 bases; junction bases not matched to a gene: 7. CDR3 DNA: TGTGCCAGCAGTTACTCGGGGGACAGTAGGGACGAGCAGTACTTC. Encoded protein: CASSYSGDSRDEQYF.

This clone has more than one count but fewer than ten. V is TRBV6-2 or TRBV6-3 and J is TRBJ2-7, with D hard to call. Germline V gene lookup returns CDR1 MNHEY and CDR2 SVGEGT. The CDR3 has 15 amino acids. With 3 bases removed from V and 2 bases from J, the gap between germline ends came to 14 bases. CDR3 protein: CASSYWSSVTYEQYF. The CDR3 DNA is TGTGCCAGCAGTTATTGGAGCAGCGTTACCTACGAGCAGTACTTC.

The chain carries TRBV6-4 and TRBJ1-1; the D is unclear. CDR3 length equals 13 residues. Germline V CDR1 and CDR2: MRHNA, SNTAGT. The V end was cut by 6 bases, the J end by 1 base, with 9 bases between. The CDR3 region has the DNA TGTGCCAGCAGCGTGTATAGGAACACTGAAGCTTTCTTT. It specifies CASSVYRNTEAFF.

The chain carries TRBV10-2 and TRBJ1-5, with D possibly being TRBD1 (5 bases). CDR1 WSHSY and CDR2 SAAADI come from the germline V gene. The length of the CDR3 is 13 residues. V was trimmed by 3 bases and J by 5 bases, leaving 8 bases between them. For the CDR3, the DNA is TGCGCCAGCAGTGACCTCAGGGATCAGCCCCAGCATTTT. It codes for CASSDLRDQPQHF.

This chain uses TRBV5-1 with TRBJ1-3, with unresolved D. V was trimmed by 0 bases and J by 4 bases, leaving 8 bases between them. This CDR3 is 14 amino acids long. CDR1 SGHRS and CDR2 YFSETQ come from the germline V gene. CDR3 loop: CASSLGTEGNTIYF. In DNA, the CDR3 is TGCGCCAGCAGCTTGGGTACAGAAGGAAACACCATATATTTT.

The genes are TRBV2 and TRBJ2-1, with 7 bases aligning to TRBD2. With 0 bases clipped from V and 11 bases from J, the junction kept 13 bases outside the gene matches. Germline CDR1 reads SNHLY; CDR2 reads FYNNEI. This CDR3 contains 16 residues. The CDR3 sequence is CASSEALRTRVHQQFF. For the CDR3, the DNA is TGTGCCAGCAGTGAAGCCTTACGGACTAGGGTACATCAGCAGTTCTTC.

This chain connects TRBV12-3 or TRBV12-4 to TRBJ1-1; D ambiguous. The CDR3 is 11 amino acids. Trimming left V 7 bases short and J 3 bases short, with 6 bases between. The CDR3 coding sequence is TGTGCCAGCATGGCATACACTGAAGCTTTCTTT. The encoded protein is CASMAYTEAFF.

This sequence joins TRBV4-1 and TRBJ2-4; possible D gene TRBD1, 5 bases. CDR1 is MGHRA and CDR2 is YSYEKL in the germline V gene. V dropped 0 bases and J dropped 7 bases, with 10 bases sitting between them. CDR3 length equals 14 residues. The CDR3, as DNA: TGCGCCAGCAGCCAAGAACCGCAGGGCAACATTCAGTACTTC. It specifies CASSQEPQGNIQYF.

The chain has TRBV5-6 and TRBJ2-1; 8 bases match TRBD2. The CDR3 consists of 17 residues. Trimming took 0 bases from V and 9 from J; bases not matched to a gene: 14. Germline V lookup: CDR1 SGHDT, CDR2 YYEEEE. CDR3 region: CASSLGQPGTRIFEQFF. CDR3 nucleotides: TGTGCCAGCAGCTTGGGGCAACCCGGGACTAGGATTTTTGAGCAGTTCTTC.

This clone was observed a single time. V and J are TRBV3-1 (or the pseudogene TRBV3-2) and TRBJ1-2; 7 bases map to TRBD1. Trimming took 4 bases from V and 4 from J; bases not matched to a gene: 6. CDR1 LGHDT and CDR2 YNNKEL come from the germline V gene (reference sequence). The CDR3 sequence is 14 residues long. CDR3 bases: TGTGCCAGCAGCCGAGAACAGGGGAGCTATGGCTACACCTTC. Protein sequence: CASSREQGSYGYTF.

The J gene is TRBJ2-7, the V gene TRBV6-2 or TRBV6-3; no firm D call. Germline CDR1 is MNHEY and CDR2 is SVGEGT. Between the trimmed V and J ends, which lost 5 bases and 6 bases, there was a span of 17 bases. CDR3 length equals 14 residues. The CDR3 sequence is CASSPPRWVGEQYF. CDR3 nucleotide sequence: TGTGCCAGCAGTCCCCCGAGGTGGGTTGGCGAGCAGTACTTC.

In this sample, this clone turned up a few times. This rearrangement joins TRBV12-3 or TRBV12-4 to TRBJ2-5; no definite D call. The CDR3 loop spans 11 amino acids. Between the trimmed V and J ends, which lost 3 bases and 5 bases, there was a span of 4 bases. The CDR3 bases are TGTGCCAGCAGTTTTCGTGAGACCCAGTACTTC. Translation: CASSFRETQYF.

The rearrangement uses TRBV7-2 and TRBJ2-5; 9 bases fit TRBD1. CDR1 SGHTA and CDR2 FQGNSA come from the germline V gene. This CDR3 region has 16 residues. V was clipped by 3 bases and J by 7 bases; unmatched bases: 12. The CDR3 region has the DNA TGTGCCAGCAGCTTCGCACCGGGACAGGGTCGAGGGACCCAGTACTTC. This gives the protein CASSFAPGQGRGTQYF.

This clone was detected only a few times. The rearrangement links TRBV7-9 to TRBJ1-5; 8 bases fit TRBD1. Losses at the gene ends were 6 bases for V and 3 bases for J; bases not matched to a gene: 10. Germline CDR1 and CDR2: SEHNR and FQNEAQ (reference sequence). The CDR3 is 16 amino acids. CDR3: CASSSTQGAHNQPQHF. The CDR3 DNA reads as TGTGCCAGCAGTTCTACCCAGGGGGCCCACAATCAGCCCCAGCATTTT.

This clone was detected only a few times. The chain has TRBV13 and TRBJ1-4; no reliable D call. Between the trimmed V and J ends, which lost 2 bases and 3 bases, there was a span of 10 bases. The CDR3 runs 15 residues. Germline V CDR1 and CDR2: PRHDT, FYEKMQ (reference sequence). DNA of the CDR3: TGTGCCAGCAGCTTACCGGGTATGTCTAATGAAAAACTGTTTTTT. Its translation: CASSLPGMSNEKLFF.

This clone has a single count. The rearrangement uses TRBV20-1 and TRBJ1-2; a possible D gene is TRBD1 (5 bases). Trimming shortened V by 4 bases and J by 8 bases, and 11 bases separated the two germline ends. The germline gives CDR1 DFQATT, CDR2 SNEGSKA (reference sequence). The CDR3 is made up of 11 amino acids. The CDR3 nucleotides are TGCAGTGCTACCAGGGATCGGGGCTACACCTTC. It encodes CSATRDRGYTF.

This rearrangement joins TRBV5-1 to TRBJ2-5; D gene ambiguous. Deletions cut 0 bases from V and 5 bases from J, with 8 bases between. The CDR3 runs 13 residues. Germline V gene sequence: CDR1 SGHRS, CDR2 YFSETQ. The CDR3 coding sequence is TGCGCCAGCAGCTTGGGTCTCGAGGAGACCCAGTACTTC. Protein: CASSLGLEETQYF. Drawing the rest from reference TRBV5-1 and TRBJ2-5, the complete variable domain is KAGVTQTPRYLIKTRGQQVTLSCSPISGHRSVSWYQQTPGQGLQFLFEYFSETQRNKGNFPGRFSGRQFSNSRSEMNVSTLELGDSALYLCASSLGLEETQYFGPGTRLLVL.

J is TRBJ1-4 and V is TRBV10-3; 9 nucleotides agree with TRBD1. Looked up from germline, CDR1 is ENHRY and CDR2 is SYGVKD. CDR3 size: 15 residues. V gave up 4 bases and J gave up 7 bases; unmatched junction bases: 7. This CDR3 reads CAISGKQGAGEKLFF. DNA for the CDR3: TGTGCCATCAGTGGGAAACAGGGGGCGGGTGAAAAACTGTTTTTT.

V and J are TRBV5-1 and TRBJ2-6; D possibly corresponds to TRBD1 (5 bases). The CDR3 covers 16 residues. Germline CDR1 and CDR2: SGHRS and YFSETQ. V lost 1 base to trimming and J lost 2 bases, with 10 bases between them. The chain's CDR3 is CASSLTQVPGANVLTF. As DNA, the CDR3 is TGCGCCAGCAGCTTGACACAGGTCCCTGGGGCCAACGTCCTGACTTTC. Complete variable domain (other parts from reference TRBV5-1 and TRBJ2-6): KAGVTQTPRYLIKTRGQQVTLSCSPISGHRSVSWYQQTPGQGLQFLFEYFSETQRNKGNFPGRFSGRQFSNSRSEMNVSTLELGDSALYLCASSLTQVPGANVLTFGAGSRLTVL.

This clone was observed once. The V and J genes are TRBV5-1 and TRBJ1-3, with D hard to call. This CDR3 comprises 12 residues. V was clipped by 4 bases and J by 7 bases, with 9 bases between them. The V gene's germline CDR1 is SGHRS and CDR2 YFSETQ. CDR3 sequence reads: CASSPGGNTIYF. DNA for the CDR3: TGCGCCAGCAGCCCAGGCGGGAACACCATATATTTT.

The gene calls are TRBV28 and TRBJ1-2; 7 nucleotides agree with TRBD1. V was clipped by 1 base and J by 4 bases; unmatched bases: 9. This CDR3 is 16 amino acids long. Germline V gene data show CDR1 as MDHEN and CDR2 as SYDVKM. This CDR3 reads CASSLFPDRVGYGYTF. The CDR3 DNA reads as TGTGCCAGCAGTTTATTCCCTGACAGGGTAGGCTATGGCTACACCTTC.

The rearrangement links TRBV25-1 to TRBJ2-1, with 7 bases matching TRBD1. J was trimmed by 3 bases and V by 1 base; bases with no gene match: 3. From germline, CDR1 is MGHDK and CDR2 SYGVNS. CDR3 length equals 15 residues. CDR3: CASSELGTVYNEQFF. The CDR3 DNA is TGTGCCAGCAGTGAATTAGGGACAGTCTACAATGAGCAGTTCTTC.

The chain employs TRBV10-3 and TRBJ2-3; 7 bases agree with TRBD1. CDR3 length: 13 residues. Germline assignment: CDR1 ENHRY and CDR2 SYGVKD. The V and J ends lost 6 bases and 0 bases, in that order; junction bases with no gene match: 0. The CDR3 nucleotides read TGTGCCATCAGGGACAGGAGCACAGATACGCAGTATTTT. Protein sequence: CAIRDRSTDTQYF.

The chain couples TRBV7-2 to TRBJ1-3, with D possibly TRBD1 on 6 matching bases. CDR1 and CDR2 from the germline V gene are SGHTA and FQGNSA. This CDR3 has 15 amino acids. The V gene lost 5 bases and the J gene lost 3 bases, with 14 bases spanning the gap. The chain's CDR3 is CASSANRVGGNTIYF. The CDR3 nucleotides read TGTGCCAGCAGCGCCAACAGGGTTGGTGGAAACACCATATATTTT.

The rearrangement joins TRBV9 to TRBJ1-5; D is undetermined. The CDR3 loop spans 14 amino acids. V was cut by 4 bases and J by 0 bases, with 8 bases left in between. The germline CDR1 and CDR2 sequences are SGDLS and YYNGEE. CDR3 coding DNA: TGTGCCAGCAGCCCTCGGGGTAGCAATCAGCCCCAGCATTTT. This translates into CASSPRGSNQPQHF.

The rearrangement uses TRBV12-3 or TRBV12-4 and TRBJ2-5; D is undetermined. The V gene lost 6 bases and the J gene lost 4 bases, with 12 bases spanning the gap. CDR3 length equals 13 residues. As DNA, the CDR3 is TGTGCCAGCAGCCAGACGGGTGGAGAGACCCAGTACTTC. It encodes CASSQTGGETQYF.

The chain uses TRBV30 and TRBJ1-2, with a tentative D call TRBD1 (6 bases). Germline assignment: CDR1 GTSNPN and CDR2 SVGIG (reference sequence). Trimming stripped 0 bases from V and 2 bases from J, with 10 bases between. There are 14 residues in the CDR3. CDR3 loop: CAWSVPQGNYGYTF. CDR3 bases: TGTGCCTGGAGTGTACCACAGGGAAACTATGGCTACACCTTC.

This clone was observed a few times. The CDR3 is CASSARDRNTEAFF. The CDR3 DNA sequence: TGTGCCAGCAGCGCCCGGGACAGGAACACTGAAGCTTTCTTT. The chain carries TRBV5-6 and TRBJ1-1, with 7 bases matching TRBD1. The CDR3 spans 14 residues. CDR1 is SGHDT and CDR2 is YYEEEE in the germline V gene. Losses at the gene ends were 4 bases for V and 1 base for J; bases not matched to a gene: 4.